Listed below are T cell receptor beta chains from one sample, sequenced in a study of lymphopenia after photon versus proton radiotherapy. Sequencing used immunoSEQ multiplex PCR; TCRdb keeps in-frame clones, though not all of them. The table includes 60,000 or so clones, 75% to 90% detected once. Source: peripheral blood, taken from a patient treated with photon-based radiotherapy. The receptors shown here come from a man aged 35-49 years with gastric cancer. Both conserved end residues are part of each CDR3. The D gene is left open where the match is weak. For some rows the clone size is stated as once, few or many, or as a class when expanded; others skip it.

j_call d_call v_call clone_size cdr3_aa cdr3_nt
TRBJ1-6 TRBD1 TRBV19 . CASSISRDRGHSYNSPLHF TGTGCCAGTAGTATATCTCGGGACAGGGGCCACTCCTATAATTCACCCCTCCACTTT
TRBJ2-2 . TRBV11-2 . CASSPAGTNTGELFF TGTGCCAGCAGCCCTGCTGGCACGAACACCGGGGAGCTGTTTTTT
TRBJ2-3 . TRBV5-6 . CASSLGGWPDTQYF TGTGCCAGCAGCTTGGGAGGGTGGCCAGATACGCAGTATTTT
TRBJ2-7 TRBD2 TRBV11-2 . CASSPGLAGADYEQYF TGTGCCAGCAGCCCCGGACTAGCGGGGGCCGACTACGAGCAGTACTTC
TRBJ1-4 . TRBV19 . CASSMSSDEKLFF TGTGCCAGTAGTATGAGTAGCGATGAAAAACTGTTTTTT
TRBJ2-2 . TRBV6-5 . CASRPQFEGELFF TGTGCCAGCAGACCCCAGTTTGAGGGGGAGCTGTTTTTT
TRBJ2-2 . TRBV6-5 . CASIIQGRSTGELFF TGTGCCAGCATCATACAGGGTAGGAGCACCGGGGAGCTGTTTTTT
TRBJ1-4 TRBD1 TRBV5-4 . CASSPGTAEKLFF TGTGCCAGCAGCCCCGGGACAGCCGAAAAACTGTTTTTT
TRBJ1-6 . TRBV4-3 few CASSRNTGLSPLHF TGCGCCAGCAGCCGGAACACAGGGCTTTCACCCCTCCACTTT
TRBJ1-6 . TRBV2 few CASRRQDNSPLHF TGTGCCAGCAGGAGGCAGGATAATTCACCCCTCCACTTT
TRBJ2-1 TRBD2 TRBV6-4 . CASSDTSGGYNEQFF TGTGCCAGCAGTGACACTAGCGGGGGGTACAATGAGCAGTTCTTC
TRBJ2-2 TRBD1 TRBV11-3 once CASSLEKGGSAGELFF TGTGCCAGCAGCTTAGAGAAAGGGGGCTCTGCCGGGGAGCTGTTTTTT
TRBJ1-6 . TRBV7-2 many CASSSSSRGGSPLHF TGTGCCAGCAGCTCCTCGAGCAGGGGAGGTTCACCCCTCCACTTT
TRBJ2-7 . TRBV2 . CASSTQPGPHLF TGTGCCAGCAGTACACAACCGGGACCGCACCTCTTC
TRBJ1-2 . TRBV7-2 . CASSTVGGNGYTF TGTGCCAGCAGCACCGTGGGGGGTAATGGCTACACCTTC
TRBJ1-6 . TRBV4-1 . CASSLGTGDSPLHF TGCGCCAGCAGCCTCGGGACCGGAGATTCACCCCTCCACTTT
TRBJ1-1 . TRBV19 few CASSPPRNTEAFF TGTGCCAGTAGCCCACCAAGGAACACTGAAGCTTTCTTT
TRBJ2-1 . TRBV19 . CASSINRVSDEQFF TGTGCCAGTAGTATAAACAGGGTATCGGATGAGCAGTTCTTC
TRBJ1-6 . TRBV5-1 . CASSLAGVLYNSPLHF TGCGCCAGCAGCCTGGCAGGGGTCCTCTATAATTCACCCCTCCACTTT
TRBJ1-4 TRBD1 TRBV9 few CASSVRQGGEKLFF TGTGCCAGCAGCGTGAGACAGGGCGGCGAAAAACTGTTTTTT
TRBJ2-7 . TRBV10-3 . CAIGAGDYEQYF TGTGCCATCGGAGCAGGGGACTACGAGCAGTACTTC
TRBJ1-5 . TRBV4-2 . CASSQGILGGGFSNQPQHF TGTGCCAGCAGCCAAGGGATCCTCGGGGGAGGTTTTAGCAATCAGCCCCAGCATTTT